A selection of T cell receptor beta chains follows, all from one sample in a study of T cell changes during pregnancy in multiple sclerosis. The assay was immunoSEQ multiplex PCR, and TCRdb's table has in-frame clones only and misses some. This sample has about 59,000 clones, with under 95% found just once. Material: peripheral blood, obtained in the second trimester of pregnancy. The receptors here all came from a female donor with multiple sclerosis, enrolled in a pregnancy study. Each CDR3 is given with its conserved first and last residue. The D gene is left open where the match is weak. Expanded clones are given a class, and other clones once, few, many or no size at all.

j_call: TRBJ2-3
v_call: TRBV29-1
clone_size: -
d_call: TRBD2
cdr3_nt: TGCAGCGTTGACGCAAACACTCTAGCGGGGGTCACAGATACGCAGTATTTT
cdr3_aa: CSVDANTLAGVTDTQYF

j_call: TRBJ2-1
v_call: TRBV5-6
clone_size: -
d_call: -
cdr3_nt: TGTGCCAGCAGTCGGGACTGGTTTCGGGGTGAGCAGTTCTTC
cdr3_aa: CASSRDWFRGEQFF

j_call: TRBJ2-1
v_call: TRBV18
clone_size: -
d_call: -
cdr3_nt: TGTGCCAGCTCACCACTGAGCTCCTACAATGAGCAGTTCTTC
cdr3_aa: CASSPLSSYNEQFF

j_call: TRBJ2-5
v_call: TRBV29-1
clone_size: few
d_call: -
cdr3_nt: TGCAGCGTTGTTTCCGGTGATCGGACCCAGTACTTC
cdr3_aa: CSVVSGDRTQYF

j_call: TRBJ2-3
v_call: TRBV18
clone_size: -
d_call: TRBD2
cdr3_nt: TGTGCCAGCTCACTCGGACTAGCGGGGGTCACAGATACGCAGTATTTT
cdr3_aa: CASSLGLAGVTDTQYF

j_call: TRBJ1-2
v_call: TRBV9
clone_size: -
d_call: -
cdr3_nt: TGTGCCAGCAGCCCCTCCTGGGGGGGGGCTTGGGGCTACACCTTC
cdr3_aa: CASSPSWGGAWGYTF

j_call: TRBJ1-6
v_call: TRBV2
clone_size: -
d_call: TRBD1
cdr3_nt: TGTGCCAGCAGTGTTTACAGGGGAAATTCACCCCTCCACTTT
cdr3_aa: CASSVYRGNSPLHF

j_call: TRBJ1-4
v_call: TRBV9
clone_size: -
d_call: TRBD1
cdr3_nt: TGTGCCAGCACCCCGACAGGGGGGAATGAAAAACTGTTTTTT
cdr3_aa: CASTPTGGNEKLFF

j_call: TRBJ1-2
v_call: TRBV28
clone_size: -
d_call: -
cdr3_nt: TGTGCCAGCAGTTTGGCGGCGGACTATGGCTACACCTTC
cdr3_aa: CASSLAADYGYTF

j_call: TRBJ2-1
v_call: TRBV4-1
clone_size: -
d_call: -
cdr3_nt: TGCGCCAGCAGCCCAAGAGCGGTCCTACGGGGGAATGAGCAGTTCTTC
cdr3_aa: CASSPRAVLRGNEQFF

j_call: TRBJ2-1
v_call: TRBV11-2
clone_size: -
d_call: -
cdr3_nt: TGTGCCAGCAGCTCCCCGCGATCCTACAATGAGCAGTTCTTC
cdr3_aa: CASSSPRSYNEQFF

j_call: TRBJ1-3
v_call: TRBV7-8
clone_size: -
d_call: TRBD1
cdr3_nt: TGTGCCAGCAGCTTAGTACAGGGGCTAGGAAACACCATATATTTT
cdr3_aa: CASSLVQGLGNTIYF

j_call: TRBJ2-5
v_call: TRBV2
clone_size: -
d_call: -
cdr3_nt: TGTGCCAGCAGCAGAGACAGACAAGAGACCCAGTACTTC
cdr3_aa: CASSRDRQETQYF

j_call: TRBJ2-7
v_call: TRBV5-1
clone_size: -
d_call: TRBD1
cdr3_nt: TGCGCCAGCAGCAACGACAGGGGAACCTACGAGCAGTACTTC
cdr3_aa: CASSNDRGTYEQYF

j_call: TRBJ1-2
v_call: TRBV15
clone_size: few
d_call: TRBD1
cdr3_nt: TGTGCCACCAGCAGGGGAGACAGGGACTATGGCTACACCTTC
cdr3_aa: CATSRGDRDYGYTF

j_call: TRBJ1-5
v_call: TRBV27
clone_size: -
d_call: -
cdr3_nt: TGTGCCAGCAGTTTATCGACCGACAGCCAGCCCCAGCATTTT
cdr3_aa: CASSLSTDSQPQHF

j_call: TRBJ2-3
v_call: TRBV30
clone_size: -
d_call: -
cdr3_nt: TGTGCCTGGAGTAGGGGGAGGGCCGATACGCAGTATTTT
cdr3_aa: CAWSRGRADTQYF

j_call: TRBJ1-6
v_call: TRBV6-5
clone_size: -
d_call: -
cdr3_nt: TGTGCCAGCAGCCAGGATATACTGGGTTCACCCCTCCACTTT
cdr3_aa: CASSQDILGSPLHF

j_call: TRBJ2-7
v_call: TRBV6-1
clone_size: -
d_call: TRBD1
cdr3_nt: TGTGCCACGAATCAGGGGGCCCCAACCTACGAGCAGTACTTC
cdr3_aa: CATNQGAPTYEQYF

j_call: TRBJ1-2
v_call: TRBV2
clone_size: -
d_call: -
cdr3_nt: TGTGCCACCCAGTGGGGCAGGGGAATTGATGGCTACACCTTC
cdr3_aa: CATQWGRGIDGYTF

j_call: TRBJ2-1
v_call: TRBV4-3
clone_size: once
d_call: TRBD1
cdr3_nt: TGCGCCAGCAGCCAAGGCCCGGGACAGGGTGCGGCAAACGAGCAGTTCTTC
cdr3_aa: CASSQGPGQGAANEQFF

j_call: TRBJ2-6
v_call: TRBV27
clone_size: -
d_call: TRBD1
cdr3_nt: TGTGCCAGCAAGACGACAGGGCACTCTGGGGCCAACGTCCTGACTTTC
cdr3_aa: CASKTTGHSGANVLTF

j_call: TRBJ1-6
v_call: TRBV11-2
clone_size: -
d_call: -
cdr3_nt: TGTGCCAGCAGCCCCTTTGGACAGAGGTATAATTCACCCCTCCACTTT
cdr3_aa: CASSPFGQRYNSPLHF

j_call: TRBJ1-2
v_call: TRBV6-6
clone_size: few
d_call: -
cdr3_nt: TGTGCCAGCCTACCGGAGTCCAGGGGAGGCTACACCTTC
cdr3_aa: CASLPESRGGYTF